This passage covers 17 T cell receptor beta chains from one sample sequenced in a study of graft-versus-host responses after intestinal transplantation. Profiled with immunoSEQ multiplex PCR; TCRdb holds only in-frame clones, not every one. The sample has about 21,000 clones; 50% to 70% are singletons. Sequencing was performed on alloreactive CD4+ T cells from a mixed lymphocyte reaction culture, taken before intestinal transplant. Subset meaning: CFSE-low proliferating T cells sorted from roughly six-day pre-transplant mixed lymphocyte reaction (GvH or HvG direction). Receptors were obtained from a human patient who received an intestinal transplant.

The CDR3 sequence is CASSSLGSPYNEQFF. The CDR3, as DNA: TGCGCCAGCAGCTCACTAGGCTCCCCCTACAATGAGCAGTTCTTC. This chain joins TRBV5-1 and TRBJ2-1; possibly TRBD2 for D (5 bases). This CDR3 contains 15 residues. Germline loops: CDR1 SGHRS, CDR2 YFSETQ. The ends were cut back, 3 bases at V and 2 bases at J, with 12 bases in the middle.

The J gene is TRBJ1-4, the V gene TRBV30; weak D call: TRBD1 (5 bases). The CDR3 contains 12 residues. V shed 1 base and J shed 9 bases, with 9 bases lying between them. Germline loops: CDR1 GTSNPN, CDR2 SVGIG (reference sequence). CDR3 protein: CAWSDAGQKLFF. The CDR3 coding sequence is TGTGCCTGGAGTGATGCGGGGCAAAAACTGTTTTTT.

In its sample, this clone was seen a few times. CDR3 in amino acids: CASRLTGGYGYTF. The DNA for the CDR3 is TGTGCCAGCCGTCTTACAGGGGGCTATGGCTACACCTTC. The chain carries TRBV7-2 and TRBJ1-2, with 8 bases fitting TRBD1. Trimming cost V 8 bases and J 4 bases; bases outside gene matches: 6. The CDR3 is 13 amino acids. The V gene's germline CDR1 is SGHTA and CDR2 FQGNSA.

The chain joins TRBV6-5 to TRBJ2-7; no definite D call. V was trimmed by 4 bases and J by 2 bases, leaving 9 bases between them. This CDR3 has 13 residues. Germline V gene lookup returns CDR1 MNHEY and CDR2 SVGAGI. CDR3 coding DNA: TGTGCCAGCAGTTTTGACTTCCCCTACGAGCAGTACTTC. It specifies CASSFDFPYEQYF.

The rearrangement links TRBV5-1 to TRBJ2-5, with no clear D. The CDR3 consists of 13 residues. The V end was cut by 0 bases, the J end by 2 bases, with 5 bases between. Germline V lookup: CDR1 SGHRS, CDR2 YFSETQ. CDR3 in DNA: TGCGCCAGCAGCTTGGGCAGACAAGAGACCCAGTACTTC. Its translation is CASSLGRQETQYF.

The CDR3 protein is CASSYPNYNEQFF. In nucleotides, the CDR3 is TGTGCCAGCAGTTACCCAAACTACAATGAGCAGTTCTTC. The chain carries TRBV6-5 and TRBJ2-1; the D is unclear. The CDR3 extends over 13 amino acids. CDR1 MNHEY and CDR2 SVGAGI come from the germline V gene. Deletions cut 2 bases from V and 3 bases from J, with 5 bases between.

V gene TRBV6-5 combines with J gene TRBJ1-2, with D possibly being TRBD1 (6 bases). CDR1 is MNHEY and CDR2 is SVGAGI in the germline V gene. Trimming cost V 2 bases and J 4 bases, with 11 bases left between them. The CDR3 covers 14 residues. The chain's CDR3 is CASSYLGGLYGYTF. The CDR3 region has the DNA TGTGCCAGCAGTTACCTTGGGGGCCTCTATGGCTACACCTTC.

This rearrangement joins TRBV7-9 to TRBJ2-1, with D perhaps TRBD2 (5 bases). The CDR3 extends over 17 amino acids. Trimming removed 0 bases at V and 0 bases at J, with 12 bases between. In germline, CDR1 is SEHNR, CDR2 FQNEAQ (reference sequence). CDR3 DNA: TGTGCCAGCAGCTTAGCGCGGGCGATTCGCTCCTACAATGAGCAGTTCTTC. Its protein product is CASSLARAIRSYNEQFF.

This chain connects TRBV9 to TRBJ2-1; 7 bases are shared with TRBD1. Per germline, CDR1 SGDLS and CDR2 YYNGEE. V dropped 2 bases and J dropped 0; count of bases not matched to a gene: 5. The CDR3 extends over 16 amino acids. As DNA, the CDR3 is TGTGCCAGCAGCGTTGGGACAGCCACCTCCTACAATGAGCAGTTCTTC. Its protein is CASSVGTATSYNEQFF. The whole variable domain, filled in from reference TRBV9 and TRBJ2-1, reads DSGVTQTPKHLITATGQRVTLRCSPRSGDLSVYWYQQSLDQGLQFLIQYYNGEERAKGNILERFSAQQFPDLHSELNLSSLELGDSALYFCASSVGTATSYNEQFFGPGTRLTVL.

In this sample, this clone turned up once. The V call is TRBV19, the J call TRBJ1-2, with TRBD1 as a possible D gene (5 bases). The CDR3 has 14 residues. Trimming left V 9 bases short and J 0 bases short, with 14 bases between. The V gene's germline CDR1 is LNHDA and CDR2 SQIVND (reference sequence). The DNA of the CDR3 is TGTGCCAGCGAGTGGCAGGGATCTAACTATGGCTACACCTTC. It is translated as CASEWQGSNYGYTF. Together with reference TRBV19 and TRBJ1-2, the CDR3 gives the full variable domain: DGGITQSPKYLFRKEGQNVTLSCEQNLNHDAMYWYRQDPGQGLRLIYYSQIVNDFQKGDIAEGYSVSREKKESFPLTVTSAQKNPTAFYLCASEWQGSNYGYTFGSGTRLTVV.

The chain links TRBV30 to TRBJ2-1, with D unresolved. Germline CDR1 GTSNPN, CDR2 SVGIG (reference sequence). The CDR3 spans 15 residues. V dropped 0 bases and J dropped 4 bases, with 13 bases sitting between them. CDR3 DNA: TGTGCCTGGAGTGTACACCTCCCGCAGTACAATGAGCAGTTCTTC. Residues: CAWSVHLPQYNEQFF.

This clone appeared a single time. The CDR3 reads CASRGAGETQYF. DNA of the CDR3: TGTGCCAGCAGGGGGGCCGGGGAGACCCAGTACTTC. This chain links TRBV2 with TRBJ2-5; tentative D call: TRBD1 (6 bases). Germline V CDR1 and CDR2: SNHLY, FYNNEI. V lost 6 bases to trimming and J lost 5 bases, with 10 bases between them. The length of the CDR3 is 12 residues.

There are a few counts of this clone. This chain uses TRBV7-3 with TRBJ2-3; D is possibly TRBD2 (6 bases). Germline CDR1 is SGHTA and CDR2 is FQGTGA. The V and J ends lost 1 base and 3 bases respectively, with 8 bases between them. The CDR3 spans 14 residues. CDR3 sequence reads: CASSLSGNTDTQYF. The CDR3 DNA sequence: TGTGCCAGCAGCTTAAGCGGGAATACAGATACGCAGTATTTT.

The gene calls are TRBV27 and TRBJ2-7, with TRBD1 identical over 11 bases. CDR3 length equals 14 residues. Germline values: CDR1 MNHEY, CDR2 SMNVEV (reference sequence). V was clipped by 9 bases and J by 6 bases; unmatched bases: 10. The CDR3 region is CARMPGQGEPEQYF. Here the CDR3 DNA reads TGTGCCAGGATGCCGGGACAGGGGGAACCCGAGCAGTACTTC.

This clone has only a few counts. V is TRBV27 and J is TRBJ1-2, with a possible D match to TRBD1 (5 bases). Germline V gene sequence: CDR1 MNHEY, CDR2 SMNVEV (reference sequence). The CDR3 runs to 15 residues. V shed 6 bases and J shed 4 bases, with 18 bases lying between them. CDR3 nucleotides: TGTGCCAGCAGGACCCCCGGCACAGGCGCCTATGGCTACACCTTC. It codes for CASRTPGTGAYGYTF.

V gene TRBV18 combines with J gene TRBJ1-3; D gene ambiguous. Germline V gives CDR1 KGHSH, CDR2 LQKENI. V lost 4 bases and J 0 bases, leaving 13 bases between the germline ends. The CDR3 loop spans 16 amino acids. The CDR3 coding sequence is TGTGCCAGCTCACGCCCACCCATGAGCTCTGGAAACACCATATATTTT. As protein: CASSRPPMSSGNTIYF.

CDR3 in DNA: TGTGCCAGCAGCTTTCGGGGGTACGATGAAAAACTGTTTTTT. Translation gives CASSFRGYDEKLFF. The gene calls are TRBV7-9 and TRBJ1-4, with a possible D match to TRBD1 (5 bases). CDR1 is SEHNR and CDR2 is FQNEAQ in the germline V gene (reference sequence). This CDR3 comprises 14 residues. Trimming cost V 3 bases and J 6 bases, with 11 bases left between them.